What follows is one TCR beta chain and its context. Which antigen it targets is not known. Base qualities were left out, and no much larger clone turns up one base away. The data belong to a study of long-term antiretroviral therapy in people with HIV (dated by TCRdb to between 2020 and 2023). As for the study more broadly: The earliest samples were collected roughly a decade before the 2015 WHO recommendation for immediate ART, at a time when ART was usually postponed until CD4 counts fell. Whether ART initiation and durable HIV suppression were associated with changes in peripheral blood TRB repertoire composition and diversity was tested in a retrospective serial study. From some 30 adults with confirmed HIV infection, the cohort provided around 180 cryopreserved PBMC samples, gathered serially across a mean of about 6 years (range 1-12). Among the 30 to 35 participants with HIV, eleven were female. No cross-contamination during QIAcube processing was shown when test extractions of a monoclonal T-cell line were performed alongside around 30 polyclonal samples.

What the authors observed across the whole study: At every time point, the repertoire was dominated by expanded TRB clones first identified before ART initiation, although this dominance fluctuated and, in many PLHIV, declined after ART. The samples span the years 2004 to 2017, and the ART regimens used may be less effective than current regimens. No data were available on ART adherence, viral resistance or therapy changes, limiting inferences about post-ART repertoire changes. Because PBMC availability was limited, only the TCR beta chain was sequenced, with no alpha chain pairing. CDR3 length ranges in HIV repertoires were narrower than in controls, and network structure suggested an antigen-experienced repertoire with only a slight naive shift after ART. Because cell numbers in pre-ART samples were limited, unsorted PBMC were profiled instead of sorted CD4+ and CD8+ T cells. Starting ART was linked to a significant rise in TRB diversity, yet even with long-term ART the diversity remained significantly lower than in transplant donor controls.

From cysteine to phenylalanine, the CDR3 is 18 amino acids long. The read is trimmed to its CDR3 DNA, 54 bases read in frame from base 1. V lost 4 bases and J lost 0 bases; the stretch between them is 19 bases long. Inclusion was restricted to participants for whom at least one PBMC sample before ART initiation and at least two post-ART samples were available. Every participant with HIV received treatment in the United States of America. Before DNA extraction, cryopreserved samples containing roughly 0.9-11 million PBMC were thawed and washed. At the time of the earliest PBMC sample for each participant with HIV, ages ranged from roughly 23 to 55 years. PBMC samples from each participant spanned 1-4 timepoints before ART initiation and 2-8 timepoints after ART initiation, with a median of 7 samples. For every participant, serial HIV viral load, CD4+ T-cell count, ART history and demographic data were obtained. Using a Qiagen kit on a QIAcube, genomic DNA was extracted from unsorted PBMC, with samples processed in batches of 12.

The immunoSEQ hsTCRB v3.0 assay was used at survey level resolution to sequence the TRB variable region. The target sequencing depth for TRB was about 40,000-55,000 T-cell genomes per sample. TRB libraries were pooled and sequenced on an Illumina MiSeq using a v3 150-cycle kit. The study's own analysis went as follows. Repertoire analysis ran in R within a reproducible Nextflow workflow covering QC, data transformation and analysis. LymphoSeq2, an R package for exploring AIRR-Seq data, was used to implement the custom analyses. After excluding a few samples that yielded fewer than 5000 total TRB sequences, some 180 HIV repertoires remained for analysis. Among the 170 to 200 retained HIV repertoires, some 60 were collected before ART initiation and 120 to 140 after ART initiation. Repertoires were downsampled to 5000 TRB nucleotide sequences, with summary statistics averaged over 100 downsampling iterations. TRB sequences were retained for analysis only if CDR3 regions of at least seven amino acids were present. Diversity was measured with a Shannon entropy-derived clonality score and the Gini coefficient. In repertoire networks, the top 5000 CDR3 amino acid sequences were linked whenever an edit distance of one separated two sequences. For TRB CDR3 amino acid sequences, antigen specificity groups and MHC restriction were predicted with GLIPH2. To flag known associations with CMV, EBV, HIV or tissue antigens, CDR3 amino acid sequences were compared against VDJdb and McPAS-TCR. Pre-ART, post-ART and control groups were compared with Wilcoxon signed-rank tests and Holm-Bonferroni correction. Not all clones reach the TCRdb copy of this immuneACCESS table, which keeps in-frame sequences only. Checked studies attribute under half of the gap to unresolved V genes and leave the rest unexplained. Clonal size and the V and J genes are those of that table, whereas D and trimming came from the DNA. The sample table lists about 21,000 clones, more than 75% of them with a count of one. The top ten clonotypes cover under 4% of the sample.

The sequence was collected from a man aged 55 to 70 with HIV. The chain joins TRBV23-1 to TRBJ1-3, with the D gene not clear enough to name. TRBV23-1 counts as an open reading frame of uncertain function. The input for sequencing was unsorted PBMCs, taken 2.3 years after starting antiretroviral therapy. The CDR3 reads as follows: CASSRGEDFTFSGNTIYF. The nucleotide sequence reads as follows: TGCGCCAGCAGTCGTGGGGAGGACTTTACGTTCTCTGGAAACACCATATATTTT.